This TCR beta chain was observed in a study of blood T cell repertoires in COVID-19 (dated by TCRdb to the early 2020s). Looking at the study overall: Collaborator samples came from the United States, Italy and Spain and covered acute and convalescent phases of COVID-19. Sample metadata almost always included a de-identified subject ID, COVID-19 status, age in years and sex. The repertoires were released in a freely available public database meant as a resource for research on the immune response to SARS-CoV-2. The material from the prospective study consisted of cDNA or gDNA derived from T cells, B-cell-depleted T cells, or PBMCs. Deeply sampled blood TCRbeta repertoires from subjects exposed to, actively infected with, or recovered from COVID-19 were included in the dataset. Where available, HLA class I and class II types were obtained from metadata supplied by the sample provider rather than from assay-based typing. The samples were drawn from the first 160 participants of the ongoing ImmuneRACE study and from 950 to 1,500 subjects provided by 6 global collaborators. The investigation overall reported the following: How much clinical and demographic metadata was included differed by source and by participant, and the metadata was provided uncurated.

About this clone: The antigen it recognizes is unknown. Per-nucleotide qualities are absent, and no much larger clonotype sits a single base away.

TCRbeta CDR3 regions were amplified from genomic DNA using the immunoSEQ Assay, a bias-controlled multiplex PCR. The study's processing was this. The number of nucleated cells in each sample was estimated by amplification of reference gene primers within the assay. Sequence reads were collapsed and filtered to measure the absolute abundance of every unique TCRbeta CDR3 rearrangement. Productive Simpson clonality was computed per sample as the square root of Simpson's diversity index over productive rearrangements. Drawn from immuneACCESS, this table holds only the in-frame rearrangements with V and J called that TCRdb kept. Clones are partly lost; checked studies trace under half to an unresolved V gene and leave the rest unexplained. V and J calls and clone size come straight from that table; D and trimming were deduced from the DNA. Across this sample there are 250,000 or so clones, with about 86% seen only once. The top ten clonotypes cover roughly 5.8% of the sample.

V gives up 7 bases and J gives up 0 bases, and the segment between their germline ends measures 11 bases. The CDR3 runs 13 amino acids, cysteine and phenylalanine included. The entry retains the CDR3 DNA only, 39 bases that are in frame from base 1. The CDR1 and CDR2 encoded by the germline V gene are SGHRS and YFSETQ. Each collaborating institution followed its own protocols to collect whole blood in K2EDTA tubes. For TCRbeta analysis, collaborators shipped samples in one of three forms: frozen whole blood, isolated PBMCs, or DNA extracted from either of those sample types. The rearranged segments are TRBV5-1 and TRBJ2-7; TRBD2 is perhaps the D gene, given 6 matching bases. This clonotype was sampled from a man aged 55 to 70 with acute or convalescent COVID-19. Sequenced input: peripheral blood. The nucleotide sequence is given as TGCGCCAGCCTGTGGGAGGTCTCCTACGAGCAGTACTTC. Translated, it gives CASLWEVSYEQYF. Joined to the reference TRBV5-1 and TRBJ2-7 proteins, this CDR3 gives the full variable domain: KAGVTQTPRYLIKTRGQQVTLSCSPISGHRSVSWYQQTPGQGLQFLFEYFSETQRNKGNFPGRFSGRQFSNSRSEMNVSTLELGDSALYLCASLWEVSYEQYFGPGTRLTVT.